The 28 T cell receptor beta chains given below trace back to one sample, sequenced in a study of CD8+CD57+ T cells in acquired aplastic anemia. Patients included in sequencing had previously demonstrated CD8+CD57+ cell expansion by flow cytometry. Genomic DNA, the template, was used for profiling of the TCR beta VDJ and CDR3. MiXCR, run by TCRdb on the reads, gives a single entry per CDR3 protein. Here the sample spans approximately 470,000 distinct CDR3 sequences, roughly 34% being singletons. Sequencing was performed on sorted CD4+, CD8+, or CD8+CD57+ T cells (not recorded which) from PBMCs. These receptors were collected from a human donor with aplastic anemia.

This clonotype was detected ten times or more. This chain links TRBV4-2 with TRBJ1-2; D gene uncertain. V lost 0 bases, J lost 3 bases, and 11 bases lay in between. The length of the CDR3 is 15 residues. The germline V gene has CDR1 LGHNA and CDR2 YNFKEQ. The CDR3 sequence is CASSQDESPDYGYTF. In nucleotides, the CDR3 is TGTGCCAGCAGCCAAGACGAATCACCGGACTATGGCTACACCTTC.

The chain uses TRBV2 and TRBJ2-7; unclear D gene. Trimming left V 4 bases short and J 3 bases short, with 10 bases between. The CDR3 is 13 amino acids. Germline-derived CDR1 and CDR2 are SNHLY and FYNNEI. CDR3 DNA sequence: TGTGCCAGCAGTGCGGCCGCCAACTACGAGCAGTACTTC. Translation gives CASSAAANYEQYF.

V usage is TRBV7-3 and J usage is TRBJ1-2, with TRBD1 as a possible D gene (5 bases). The germline V gene has CDR1 SGHTA and CDR2 FQGTGA. V was clipped by 10 bases and J by 2 bases, with 8 bases between them. The CDR3 is 11 residues long. As DNA, the CDR3 is TGTGCCATACAGGACAACTATGGCTACACCTTC. Protein product: CAIQDNYGYTF.

The chain joins TRBV20-1 to TRBJ2-3; the match to TRBD2 covers 7 bases. The CDR3 runs to 15 residues. V lost 4 bases to trimming and J lost 0 bases; unmatched junction nucleotides: 7. Germline V gene data show CDR1 as DFQATT and CDR2 as SNEGSKA (reference sequence). CDR3 sequence: CSATASGDSTDTQYF. For the CDR3, the DNA is TGCAGTGCTACCGCTAGCGGAGATAGCACAGATACGCAGTATTTT.

This clonotype was found many times. V is TRBV19 and J is TRBJ1-4; D not resolved. The CDR3 has 13 residues. V was clipped by 5 bases and J by 0 bases, with 4 bases between them. Germline CDR1 reads LNHDA; CDR2 reads SQIVND (reference sequence). CDR3 coding DNA: TGTGCCAGTAGTCCAACAACTAATGAAAAACTGTTTTTT. It translates to CASSPTTNEKLFF.

This clonotype was counted at least ten times. The CDR3 here is CASSSSGGEDSPLHF. CDR3 in DNA: TGTGCCAGTAGCTCCTCAGGAGGGGAGGATTCACCCCTCCACTTT. This chain links TRBV19 with TRBJ1-6, with D possibly matching TRBD1 (5 bases). Per the germline V gene, CDR1 is LNHDA and CDR2 is SQIVND (reference sequence). Trimming left V 6 bases short and J 8 bases short, with 17 bases between. The CDR3 sequence is 15 residues long.

This clonotype was picked up a small number of times. V gene TRBV6-5 combines with J gene TRBJ2-6; D call uncertain. V lost 4 bases, J lost 3 bases, and 4 bases lay in between. Germline CDR1 and CDR2: MNHEY and SVGAGI. There are 13 residues in the CDR3. As DNA, the CDR3 is TGTGCCAGCAGTTTTGTTGGGGCCAACGTCCTGACTTTC. This sequence encodes CASSFVGANVLTF.

V gene TRBV30 combines with J gene TRBJ1-6; a weak D match, TRBD1 (5 bases). This CDR3 comprises 13 residues. V dropped 5 bases and J dropped 7 bases, with 12 bases sitting between them. Germline CDR1 and CDR2: GTSNPN and SVGIG (reference sequence). The CDR3 DNA sequence: TGTGCCTGGGCCGGGACGGGAAATTCACCCCTCCACTTT. This encodes CAWAGTGNSPLHF.

This clonotype was detected a few times. The chain joins TRBV20-1 to TRBJ1-1, with D tentatively TRBD1 (6 bases). The CDR3 has 16 amino acids. Germline CDR1 DFQATT, CDR2 SNEGSKA (reference sequence). Trimming took 5 bases from V and 2 from J, leaving 21 bases between them. CDR3 sequence (DNA): TGCAGTGCTCAATCAAGTCAGGGGCCAATAAACACTGAAGCTTTCTTT. It specifies CSAQSSQGPINTEAFF.

This clonotype came up many times. The rearrangement uses TRBV12-3 or TRBV12-4 and TRBJ2-7; 7 bases are a match to TRBD1. The CDR3 loop spans 14 amino acids. The V and J ends lost 6 bases and 4 bases, in that order; junction bases with no gene match: 9. CDR3 sequence reads: CASSRQGVLYEQYF. The CDR3 DNA sequence: TGTGCCAGCAGCCGACAGGGCGTACTTTACGAGCAGTACTTC.

V is TRBV30 and J is TRBJ1-6, with a tentative D call TRBD1 (5 bases). Germline-derived CDR1 and CDR2 are GTSNPN and SVGIG (reference sequence). The CDR3 has 12 amino acids. The V and J ends lost 5 bases and 11 bases respectively, with 13 bases between them. The CDR3, as DNA: TGTGCCTGGGCGCAGAGGGGTCCACCCCTCCACTTT. Translated, it gives CAWAQRGPPLHF.

The table lists this clonotype with many counts. The chain combines TRBV11-1 with TRBJ1-2, with 8 bases matching TRBD1. J lost 3 bases, V lost 1 base, and 4 bases had no gene match. Germline loops: CDR1 SGHAT, CDR2 FQDESV (reference sequence). This CDR3 contains 15 residues. CDR3 in amino acids: CASSLGTGKDYGYTF. CDR3 nucleotide sequence: TGTGCCAGCAGCTTAGGGACAGGGAAAGACTATGGCTACACCTTC.

The table lists this clonotype with many counts. The rearrangement joins TRBV7-2 to TRBJ1-5, with 9 bases aligning to TRBD1. J was trimmed by 0 bases and V by 0 bases; bases with no gene match: 9. The germline gives CDR1 SGHTA, CDR2 FQGNSA. There are 19 residues in the CDR3. The CDR3 loop is CASSLATTGTGISNQPQHF. For the CDR3, the DNA is TGTGCCAGCAGCTTAGCAACTACCGGGACAGGGATTAGCAATCAGCCCCAGCATTTT.

This rearrangement joins TRBV6-2 or TRBV6-3 to TRBJ2-3; TRBD1 might be the D (6 bases). Per germline, CDR1 MNHEY and CDR2 SVGEGT. The CDR3 loop spans 13 amino acids. Trimming shortened V by 6 bases and J by 2 bases, and 9 bases separated the two germline ends. CDR3 protein: CASRRTVTDTQYF. DNA for the CDR3: TGTGCCAGCAGAAGGACAGTCACAGATACGCAGTATTTT.

A word on this clonotype: One end of the junction varies from germline; a read error may be responsible. The chain is built from TRBV10-3 and TRBJ2-1, with D tentatively TRBD2 (6 bases). This CDR3 is 15 amino acids long. CDR1 ENHRY and CDR2 SYGVKD come from the germline V gene. The CDR3 is CASSYGLATYNEQFF. CDR3 in DNA: TGTGCCAGCAGTTACGGTCTAGCGACCTACAATGAGCAGTTCTTC.

The V gene is TRBV19, the J gene TRBJ1-6, with D hard to call. CDR1 is LNHDA, CDR2 SQIVND, per germline (reference sequence). The V and J ends lost 6 bases and 0 bases respectively, with 12 bases between them. The CDR3 sequence is 16 residues long. The CDR3 region has the DNA TGTGCCAGTAGCCCAGCGGTTAGCTCCTATAATTCACCCCTCCACTTT. As protein: CASSPAVSSYNSPLHF.

The sample holds a few counts of this clonotype. The chain links TRBV24-1 to TRBJ1-1; D might be TRBD1 (5 bases). The germline V gene has CDR1 KGHDR and CDR2 SFDVKD. V was shortened by 0 bases and J by 10 bases, with 8 bases between the two germline ends. This CDR3 contains 12 residues. The CDR3 loop is CATSDLYGTAFF. DNA for the CDR3: TGTGCCACCAGTGATTTGTACGGGACAGCTTTCTTT.

The gene calls are TRBV15 and TRBJ2-7; 8 bases map to TRBD1. With 5 bases clipped from V and 3 bases from J, the junction kept 3 bases outside the gene matches. The germline gives CDR1 LNHNV, CDR2 YYDKDF (reference sequence). The CDR3 covers 13 residues. As DNA, the CDR3 is TGTGCCACCAGCGGGACAGGTGGCTACGAGCAGTACGTC. Translating it yields CATSGTGGYEQYV.

CDR3 region: CASSQQPGLEETQYF. The DNA for the CDR3 is TGTGCCAGCAGCCAGCAACCGGGACTCGAAGAGACCCAGTACTTC. The chain recombines TRBV4-2 with TRBJ2-5; D perhaps matches TRBD2 (6 bases). Trimming took off 3 bases at V and 3 bases at J, with 14 bases between the two ends. CDR1 is LGHNA and CDR2 is YNFKEQ in the germline V gene. This CDR3 is built from 15 residues.

The rearrangement links TRBV6-5 to TRBJ1-1; TRBD1 aligns across 7 bases. Looked up from germline, CDR1 is MNHEY and CDR2 is SVGAGI. V lost 6 bases and J lost 1; bases outside the gene matches: 8. The CDR3 extends over 15 amino acids. CDR3 sequence: CASRYDRARNTEAFF. CDR3 bases: TGTGCCAGCAGATACGACAGGGCCCGGAACACTGAAGCTTTCTTT.

The rearrangement uses TRBV18 and TRBJ2-7; 10 positions match TRBD1. Germline CDR1 KGHSH, CDR2 LQKENI. The CDR3 is 14 amino acids. Trimming at V came to 6 bases and at J to 2 bases, leaving 4 bases not matched to a gene. CDR3 nucleotide sequence: TGTGCCAGCTCCTTGGACAGGGGGACCTACGAGCAGTACTTC. Translated, it gives CASSLDRGTYEQYF.

The rearrangement links TRBV13 to TRBJ2-5; 12 bases line up with TRBD2. Per germline, CDR1 PRHDT and CDR2 FYEKMQ (reference sequence). The CDR3 has 16 residues. V lost 5 bases and J lost 5; bases outside the gene matches: 9. The CDR3 here is CASSRGLAGQSETQYF. The CDR3 region has the DNA TGTGCCAGCAGCCGTGGACTAGCGGGACAGTCGGAGACCCAGTACTTC.

As for this clonotype: A much larger clone lies a single base off, so this may be a read error. Since the CDR3 does not end with the conserved phenylalanine or tryptophan, this likely comes from a read error. No DNA is shown, since the ends of the CDR3 on it are uncertain; the CDR3 is the one TCRdb lists. The chain joins TRBV7-2 to TRBJ2-7; the D call in the table, TRBD2, was not verified against the DNA. Both ends counted, the CDR3 spans 14 residues. CDR1 and CDR2 (germline): SGHTA, FQGNSA. The CDR3 reads CASSLDGFGGWAYL.

Many counts were recorded for this clonotype. The CDR3 spells CASSSRTERTDTQYF. CDR3 in DNA: TGTGCCAGCAGCTCACGGACGGAGCGCACAGATACGCAGTATTTT. This chain connects TRBV11-1 to TRBJ2-3; D is ambiguous. Per the germline V gene, CDR1 is SGHAT and CDR2 is FQDESV (reference sequence). Trimming took 4 bases from V and 1 from J, leaving 12 bases between them. The CDR3 runs to 15 residues.

This clonotype has at least ten counts. This CDR3 is CASIESLSGTGGVGYGYTF. CDR3 bases: TGTGCCAGTATTGAATCCCTCTCCGGGACAGGGGGCGTAGGCTATGGCTACACCTTC. The chain links TRBV19 to TRBJ1-2; 12 bases align to TRBD1. This CDR3 has 19 residues. Germline V gives CDR1 LNHDA, CDR2 SQIVND (reference sequence). V lost 7 bases and J lost 4; bases outside the gene matches: 19.

The rearrangement uses TRBV20-1 and TRBJ1-3, with D possibly matching TRBD1 (6 bases). The CDR3 is 15 amino acids. V dropped 0 bases and J dropped 3 bases, with 12 bases sitting between them. Germline lookup yields CDR1 DFQATT and CDR2 SNEGSKA (reference sequence). CDR3 sequence: CSARDTTGFGNTIYF. DNA for the CDR3: TGCAGTGCTAGAGATACCACAGGGTTTGGAAACACCATATATTTT.

This clonotype showed up just a few times. The V and J genes are TRBV6-1 and TRBJ1-6; no clear D. Germline CDR1 and CDR2: MNHNS and SASEGT. This CDR3 is built from 15 residues. Trimming removed 0 bases at V and 6 bases at J, with 9 bases between. The CDR3 DNA sequence: TGTGCCAGCAGTGAAGCGCTAGGGCGTAATTCACCCCTCCACTTT. Protein product: CASSEALGRNSPLHF.

This clonotype has just a few counts. The genes are TRBV11-1 and TRBJ2-3; 7 bases are a match to TRBD2. The ends lost 2 bases at V and 1 base at J; junction bases unmatched: 3. This CDR3 region has 15 residues. The V gene's germline CDR1 is SGHAT and CDR2 FQDESV (reference sequence). This CDR3 reads CASSLSLAGTDTQYF. The CDR3 DNA reads as TGTGCCAGCAGCTTATCCCTAGCGGGCACAGATACGCAGTATTTT.